A single sample is the source of the 10 T cell receptor beta chains below, sequenced in a study of blood T cell repertoires in COVID-19 (dated by TCRdb to 2018 to 2021). Libraries were prepared through the immunoSEQ multiplex PCR assay. TCRdb holds this immuneACCESS table with in-frame rearrangements only. Some clones are missing; in checked studies, unresolved V genes explain under half, and the rest has no known cause. The sample has approximately 210,000 clones on record, 80% to 90% of them singletons. The top ten constitute roughly 7.6% of the sample. What was sequenced was peripheral blood. All receptors derive from a woman between 50 and 59 years old with acute or convalescent COVID-19.

The chain is built from TRBV28 and TRBJ2-7, with 8 positions matching TRBD1. Germline V gene sequence: CDR1 MDHEN, CDR2 SYDVKM. There are 15 residues in the CDR3. V shed 7 bases and J 2 bases; nucleotides not matched to a gene: 10. Here the CDR3 reads CASTRGQGDTYEQYF. The CDR3 DNA sequence: TGTGCCAGCACTCGAGGACAGGGTGACACCTACGAGCAGTACTTC. The variable domain in full, with the rest retrieved from reference TRBV28 and TRBJ2-7, is DVKVTQSSRYLVKRTGEKVFLECVQDMDHENMFWYRQDPGLGLRLIYFSYDVKMKEKGDIPEGYSVSREKKERFSLILESASTNQTSMYLCASTRGQGDTYEQYFGPGTRLTVT.

The chain links TRBV18 to TRBJ2-7; 7 positions agree with TRBD1. V gave up 5 bases and J gave up 4 bases; unmatched junction bases: 8. Germline V gene sequence: CDR1 KGHSH, CDR2 LQKENI. This CDR3 spans 14 amino acids. CDR3 nucleotide sequence: TGTGCCAGCTCAGTGGGACAGAGAGGGTACGAGCAGTACTTC. Translated: CASSVGQRGYEQYF.

The chain links TRBV2 to TRBJ2-4; D is uncertain. Trimming took 0 bases from V and 0 from J, leaving 18 bases between them. The CDR3 sequence is 19 residues long. The germline CDR1 and CDR2 sequences are SNHLY and FYNNEI. CDR3 nucleotides: TGTGCCAGCAGTGAAGCGCTTCGTGGCCAACGAATAGCCAAAAACATTCAGTACTTC. Protein product: CASSEALRGQRIAKNIQYF.

This chain links TRBV29-1 with TRBJ2-1; 9 bases are shared with TRBD2. With V trimmed by 5 bases and J by 8 bases, 10 bases remained unmatched. Germline-derived CDR1 and CDR2 are SQVTM and ANQGSEA. The CDR3 sequence is 14 residues long. The CDR3 spells CSVLSGTSRDEQFF. The CDR3 DNA sequence: TGCAGCGTTTTATCCGGGACTAGCCGTGATGAGCAGTTCTTC.

The genes are TRBV19 and TRBJ2-1, with D maybe TRBD2 (6 bases). Germline loops: CDR1 LNHDA, CDR2 SQIVND (reference sequence). Between the trimmed V and J ends, which lost 4 bases and 8 bases, there was a span of 18 bases. The CDR3 is 15 amino acids. The CDR3 DNA reads TGTGCCAGTAGTACCCTTGGGGGGTGGGCCGATGAGCAGTTCTTC. Residues: CASSTLGGWADEQFF.

This clone was seen only a few times. The J gene is TRBJ2-7, the V gene TRBV19; 8 positions match TRBD1. This CDR3 has 15 amino acids. Trimming took 5 bases from V and 2 from J; bases not matched to a gene: 8. Germline-derived CDR1 and CDR2 are LNHDA and SQIVND (reference sequence). CDR3 amino acids: CASSGTGRKTYEQYF. The CDR3 nucleotides read TGTGCCAGTAGTGGGACAGGCCGGAAAACCTACGAGCAGTACTTC. The full variable domain, completed using reference TRBV19 and TRBJ2-7, is DGGITQSPKYLFRKEGQNVTLSCEQNLNHDAMYWYRQDPGQGLRLIYYSQIVNDFQKGDIAEGYSVSREKKESFPLTVTSAQKNPTAFYLCASSGTGRKTYEQYFGPGTRLTVT.

The genes are TRBV11-3 and TRBJ2-7, with TRBD1 matching 7 bases. After removal of 6 bases from V and 6 bases from J, the junction contained 5 bases not matched to a gene. Looked up from germline, CDR1 is SGHNT and CDR2 is YENEEA. The CDR3 is made up of 12 amino acids. The CDR3 DNA sequence: TGTGCCAGCAGTAATCGGGACAGCGAGCAGTACTTC. It is translated as CASSNRDSEQYF. Looking up the rest from reference TRBV11-3 and TRBJ2-7 gives the full variable domain: EAGVVQSPRYKIIEKKQPVAFWCNPISGHNTLYWYLQNLGQGPELLIRYENEEAVDDSQLPKDRFSAERLKGVDSTLKIQPAELGDSAVYLCASSNRDSEQYFGPGTRLTVT.

This clone was recorded only once. The rearrangement uses TRBV19 and TRBJ1-5, with a weak D call TRBD1 (6 bases). The CDR3 consists of 17 residues. The germline gives CDR1 LNHDA, CDR2 SQIVND (reference sequence). Trimming removed 5 bases at V and 0 bases at J, with 17 bases between. The DNA for the CDR3 is TGTGCCAGTAGTGCTAGGACAGACGTTTATAGCAATCAGCCCCAGCATTTT. It is translated as CASSARTDVYSNQPQHF. Drawing the rest from reference TRBV19 and TRBJ1-5, the complete variable domain is DGGITQSPKYLFRKEGQNVTLSCEQNLNHDAMYWYRQDPGQGLRLIYYSQIVNDFQKGDIAEGYSVSREKKESFPLTVTSAQKNPTAFYLCASSARTDVYSNQPQHFGDGTRLSIL.

The gene calls are TRBV29-1 and TRBJ2-7, with a tentative D call TRBD1 (6 bases). CDR1 SQVTM and CDR2 ANQGSEA come from the germline V gene. Deletions cut 5 bases from V and 3 bases from J, with 8 bases between. The CDR3 contains 11 residues. The CDR3 bases are TGCAGCGTTCTGGACAGCTACGAGCAGTACTTC. Residues: CSVLDSYEQYF.

The gene calls are TRBV21-1 and TRBJ2-3; the table names TRBD1, a call not compared with the DNA. TRBV21-1 is tagged as a pseudogene. The CDR3 has 18 residues. CDR3: CASSKCDSGTVRVDTQYF. In nucleotides, the CDR3 is TGTGCCAGCAGCAAATGCGATTCCGGGACAGTGAGGGTGGATACGCAGTATTTT.